This entry describes one T cell receptor (beta chain). Its antigen is not known. The PCR made use of 60 Vbeta and 13 Jbeta primers. In the authors' workflow: Counted up in a later analysis, unique TCR beta chains came to about 80 million, with 9.5 million to 13 million shared. The data were produced by immunoSEQ multiplex PCR, yet TCRdb's version contains in-frame clones alone and is incomplete. V, J and clone size are taken as reported in that table, and D and trimming were inferred from the DNA itself. The data contain approximately 180,000 clones, more than 60% of them singletons. The data were obtained in a study of cytomegalovirus exposure and HLA in healthy donors. Study-level findings and limits: With further analysis later on, most CMV-associated TCR beta chains appeared HLA-restricted. Accurate HLA-A and HLA-B prediction from TCR beta sequences was reported for most subjects.

Germline V gene data show CDR1 as SQVTM and CDR2 as ANQGSEA. V lost 4 bases, J lost 5 bases, and 14 bases lay in between. CDR3 size: 13 residues. J is TRBJ2-5 and V is TRBV29-1; maybe TRBD2 (6 bases). This receptor was taken from a woman in her sixties or seventies in good health and CMV-seropositive. Material: PBMCs. CDR3 in amino acids: CSVGGVVGETQYF. The CDR3 DNA follows: TGCAGCGTTGGGGGGGTGGTCGGGGAGACCCAGTACTTC.